The source of this T cell receptor beta chain is a study of cytomegalovirus exposure and HLA in healthy donors. About the research overall: Tens of millions of unique TCRs from HLA-typed donors were held in an early release of data. Study results and limitations: Links to common viral pathogens appeared, in a later analysis, for several of the most significant clusters. Later work showed greater clonal expansion in HLA-associated TCR beta chains than in equally common others. Testing in vitro showed three CMV-associated chains specific for CMV antigens.

Details on this clone: Its antigen remains unidentified.

The PCR was carried out with 60 Vbeta primers and 13 Jbeta primers. Libraries were prepared by immunoSEQ multiplex PCR; TCRdb keeps only in-frame clonotypes and omits some of them. In the table there are approximately 90,000 clones, more than 60% of which are singletons. V dropped 4 bases and J dropped 0 bases, with 10 bases sitting between them. CDR3 size: 15 residues. The germline V gene encodes CDR1 SEHNR and CDR2 FQNEAQ (reference sequence). The gene calls are TRBV7-9 and TRBJ1-3, with D perhaps TRBD1 (6 bases). The sequence derives from a boy younger than 18 in good health and CMV-seronegative. Sequencing was performed on PBMCs. CDR3 DNA: TGTGCCAGCAGCTGGGACAACGCCTCTGGAAACACCATATATTTT. It encodes CASSWDNASGNTIYF.